This TCR beta chain was obtained from a study of blood T cell repertoires in COVID-19. For the study at large: Collection of acute and convalescent COVID-19 samples took place in the United States, Italy and Spain.

Using immunoSEQ multiplex PCR, the repertoire was profiled, and TCRdb retains in-frame clones only, with some absent. This sample has approximately 75,000 clones, with around 82% found just once. The V and J ends lost 4 bases and 3 bases respectively, with 11 bases between them. The CDR3 length is 15 residues. Germline V gene lookup returns CDR1 SGHDT and CDR2 YYEEEE. The source is a human donor in a cohort sampled during active COVID-19. The chain links TRBV5-6 to TRBJ1-6; D may be TRBD1 (6 bases). Source material: peripheral blood. The CDR3 DNA reads TGTGCCAGCAGCCGGGACAACAACTATAATTCACCCCTCCACTTT. As protein: CASSRDNNYNSPLHF.